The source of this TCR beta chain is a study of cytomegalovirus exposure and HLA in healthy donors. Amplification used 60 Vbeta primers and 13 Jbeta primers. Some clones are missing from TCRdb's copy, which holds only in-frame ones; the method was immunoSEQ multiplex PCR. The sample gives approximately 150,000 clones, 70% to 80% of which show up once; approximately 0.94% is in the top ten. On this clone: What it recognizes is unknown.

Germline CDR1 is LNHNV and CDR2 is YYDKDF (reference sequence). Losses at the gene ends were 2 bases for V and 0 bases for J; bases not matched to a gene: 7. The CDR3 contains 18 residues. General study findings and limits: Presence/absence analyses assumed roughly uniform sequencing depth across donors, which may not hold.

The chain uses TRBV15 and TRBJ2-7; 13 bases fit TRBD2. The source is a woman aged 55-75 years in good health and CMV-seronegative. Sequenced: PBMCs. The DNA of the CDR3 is TGTGCCACCAGCAGACGGACTAGCGGGGGCACACACTCCTACGAGCAGTACTTC. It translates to CATSRRTSGGTHSYEQYF.